These 5 T cell receptor beta chains were sequenced from one sample in a study of shared clonotypes between healthy human individuals. Data came from immunoSEQ multiplex PCR; TCRdb stores just in-frame clones and leaves some out. The sample includes some 900,000 clones, around 80% of them seen just once. Sequenced: memory CD4+ T cells sorted from blood. Stated subset: CD45RA-negative fraction. The receptors here all came from a man aged 18 to 29 in good health.

The V and J genes are TRBV9 and TRBJ2-5; D perhaps matches TRBD1 (6 bases). V was shortened by 4 bases and J by 5 bases, with 12 bases between the two germline ends. The CDR3 is 13 amino acids. The germline V gene has CDR1 SGDLS and CDR2 YYNGEE. The CDR3 DNA follows: TGTGCCAGCAGCATAGGGGGTGGGGAGACCCAGTACTTC. Translated, it gives CASSIGGGETQYF.

A note on this clone: The same CDR3 arises from other DNA sequences in this sample as well. The chain recombines TRBV7-9 with TRBJ1-1; TRBD1 is a possible D gene (6 bases). The length of the CDR3 is 14 residues. The germline V and J ends were trimmed by 1 base and 5 bases, with 11 bases remaining between them. Germline lookup yields CDR1 SEHNR and CDR2 FQNEAQ (reference sequence). The CDR3 region is CASSLEQGRTEAFF. As DNA, the CDR3 is TGTGCCAGCAGCTTAGAACAGGGCCGAACTGAAGCTTTCTTT.

With regard to this clone: Distinct nucleotide sequences in the sample also encode this CDR3. The chain combines TRBV5-4 with TRBJ2-7; 7 nucleotides agree with TRBD1. The length of the CDR3 is 13 residues. Trimming took 4 bases from V and 2 from J; bases not matched to a gene: 3. Germline CDR1 and CDR2: SGHNT and YYREEE (reference sequence). CDR3 nucleotide sequence: TGTGCCAGCAGCATCGGACAGGCCTACGAGCAGTACTTC. It yields the protein CASSIGQAYEQYF.

The chain couples TRBV10-3 to TRBJ2-3; 7 bases map to TRBD2. The CDR3 runs 14 residues. Germline assignment: CDR1 ENHRY and CDR2 SYGVKD. Trimming took 10 bases from V and 4 from J; bases not matched to a gene: 11. CDR3 bases: TGTGCCACAGGAAGGACTAGTCAATCAGATACGCAGTATTTT. It encodes CATGRTSQSDTQYF.

J is TRBJ1-6 and V is TRBV9; no firm D call. This CDR3 is built from 15 residues. Trimming removed 4 bases at V and 7 bases at J, with 15 bases between. Per the germline V gene, CDR1 is SGDLS and CDR2 is YYNGEE. CDR3 nucleotides: TGTGCCAGCAGCTCGGACGGAGTGGTGAATTCACCCCTCCACTTT. It yields the protein CASSSDGVVNSPLHF.